The 23 T cell receptor beta chains given below trace back to one sample, sequenced in a study of blood T cell repertoires in COVID-19. The assay was immunoSEQ multiplex PCR, and TCRdb's table has in-frame clones only and misses some. Of roughly 200,000 clones listed, about 84% are singletons. The sequenced sample consisted of PBMCs or T cells enriched from blood (not recorded which). These receptors all stem from a woman between 25 and 40 years old who had recovered from COVID-19.

V and J are TRBV12-5 and TRBJ2-1; TRBD2 matches at 10 bases. Germline V gene sequence: CDR1 LGHNT, CDR2 FRNRAP. The CDR3 sequence is 16 residues long. Losses at the gene ends were 2 bases for V and 6 bases for J; bases not matched to a gene: 7. The chain's CDR3 is CASGLPTSGIPNEQFF. Here the CDR3 DNA reads TGTGCTAGTGGTTTGCCAACTAGCGGGATCCCCAATGAGCAGTTCTTC.

The V gene is TRBV19, the J gene TRBJ1-5; 7 positions agree with TRBD1. V lost 3 bases to trimming and J lost 3 bases; unmatched junction nucleotides: 8. The length of the CDR3 is 16 residues. CDR1 LNHDA and CDR2 SQIVND come from the germline V gene (reference sequence). In DNA form, the CDR3 reads TGTGCCAGTAGTATTCAGGGACAGAGAACCAATCAGCCCCAGCATTTT. Translation: CASSIQGQRTNQPQHF.

This clone was found many times. V is TRBV12-3 or TRBV12-4 and J is TRBJ1-6; D gene uncertain. The germline V and J ends were trimmed by 3 bases and 6 bases, with 6 bases remaining between them. The CDR3 is made up of 13 amino acids. The CDR3 DNA follows: TGTGCCAGCAGTTTGGTCGGTAATTCACCCCTCCACTTT. Residues: CASSLVGNSPLHF.

The rearrangement uses TRBV30 and TRBJ2-2, with D perhaps TRBD2 (6 bases). CDR3 size: 16 residues. Trimming left V 0 bases short and J 0 bases short, with 11 bases between. CDR1 is GTSNPN and CDR2 is SVGIG in the germline V gene (reference sequence). Written as DNA, the CDR3 is TGTGCCTGGAGTGTTTCGCGGGGCGCGAACACCGGGGAGCTGTTTTTT. Translated, it gives CAWSVSRGANTGELFF.

J is TRBJ2-5 and V is TRBV28; TRBD2 is a possible D gene (5 bases). Germline values: CDR1 MDHEN, CDR2 SYDVKM. CDR3 length: 13 residues. V was pared by 6 bases and J by 10 bases, with 18 bases between. CDR3 protein: CASRPARAGFQYF. CDR3 nucleotides: TGTGCCAGCAGACCCGCCCGCGCGGGTTTCCAGTACTTC.

This chain joins TRBV28 and TRBJ1-1; D is perhaps TRBD1 (6 bases). CDR1 and CDR2 from the germline V gene are MDHEN and SYDVKM. V lost 5 bases and J lost 2, with 15 bases in between. The CDR3 spans 15 residues. The CDR3 nucleotides read TGTGCCAGCAGTCAGCCCGGGACACTTAACACTGAAGCTTTCTTT. Residues: CASSQPGTLNTEAFF. The full variable domain, rest sourced from reference TRBV28 and TRBJ1-1, is DVKVTQSSRYLVKRTGEKVFLECVQDMDHENMFWYRQDPGLGLRLIYFSYDVKMKEKGDIPEGYSVSREKKERFSLILESASTNQTSMYLCASSQPGTLNTEAFFGQGTRLTVV.

This chain uses TRBV11-2 with TRBJ2-1; 9 bases match TRBD2. This CDR3 is 16 amino acids long. The V gene end was trimmed by 5 bases and the J gene end by 6 bases; junction bases not matched to a gene: 11. The germline V gene encodes CDR1 SGHAT and CDR2 FQNNGV. CDR3 nucleotides: TGTGCCAGCAGCCCGAGGGTTAGCGGGAGTACCAATGAGCAGTTCTTC. This codes for CASSPRVSGSTNEQFF. Combining the CDR3 with reference TRBV11-2 and TRBJ2-1 gives the whole variable domain EAGVAQSPRYKIIEKRQSVAFWCNPISGHATLYWYQQILGQGPKLLIQFQNNGVVDDSQLPKDRFSAERLKGVDSTLKIQPAKLEDSAVYLCASSPRVSGSTNEQFFGPGTRLTVL.

The chain couples TRBV7-9 to TRBJ1-1; D possibly corresponds to TRBD1 (5 bases). Deletions cut 10 bases from V and 10 bases from J, with 16 bases between. This CDR3 contains 11 residues. The V gene's germline CDR1 is SEHNR and CDR2 FQNEAQ (reference sequence). In DNA, the CDR3 is TGTGCCATCACTAGGGGTAGGGGAGCTTTCTTT. Amino acids: CAITRGRGAFF.

V gene TRBV19 combines with J gene TRBJ2-1, with a possible D match to TRBD2 (5 bases). Germline values: CDR1 LNHDA, CDR2 SQIVND (reference sequence). The CDR3 spans 15 residues. Trimming removed 5 bases at V and 6 bases at J, with 17 bases between. The CDR3 DNA reads as TGTGCCAGTAGTCCAAGCGGAGAGTCGTTCAATGAGCAGTTCTTC. Protein: CASSPSGESFNEQFF.

This sequence joins TRBV19 and TRBJ2-7; 9 nucleotides align to TRBD1. Germline V lookup: CDR1 LNHDA, CDR2 SQIVND (reference sequence). CDR3 size: 15 residues. The V and J ends lost 0 bases and 4 bases, in that order; junction bases with no gene match: 4. The CDR3: CASSIDGTGWYEQYF. The DNA for the CDR3 is TGTGCCAGTAGTATAGATGGGACAGGGTGGTACGAGCAGTACTTC.

V usage is TRBV3-1 (or the pseudogene TRBV3-2) and J usage is TRBJ2-5; TRBD2 matches 10 bases. The CDR3 extends over 14 amino acids. CDR1 is LGHDT and CDR2 is YNNKEL in the germline V gene (reference sequence). After removal of 8 bases from V and 1 base from J, the junction contained 4 bases not matched to a gene. As DNA, the CDR3 is TGTGCCAGCGGCCCTAGCGGGAGCCAAGAGACCCAGTACTTC. Translation: CASGPSGSQETQYF.

The rearrangement joins TRBV19 to TRBJ2-3; TRBD2 agrees at 10 bases. This CDR3 is built from 17 residues. With V trimmed by 7 bases and J by 2 bases, 12 bases remained unmatched. CDR1 LNHDA and CDR2 SQIVND come from the germline V gene (reference sequence). This CDR3 is CASTNHPGTSATDTQYF. CDR3 nucleotides: TGTGCCAGTACCAATCATCCCGGGACTAGCGCCACAGATACGCAGTATTTT.

The chain combines TRBV2 with TRBJ1-2; a weak D match, TRBD1 (6 bases). Germline CDR1 SNHLY, CDR2 FYNNEI. CDR3 length: 15 residues. Trimming took 3 bases from V and 6 from J, leaving 17 bases between them. The CDR3 reads CASSDRDTPGNGYTF. Written as DNA, the CDR3 is TGTGCCAGCAGTGACCGGGACACTCCCGGGAATGGCTACACCTTC.

The rearrangement links TRBV2 to TRBJ1-2, with TRBD1 matching over 11 bases. Germline trimming cut 5 bases from V and 6 bases from J; bases unmatched to any gene: 5. CDR1 is SNHLY and CDR2 is FYNNEI in the germline V gene. The CDR3 is made up of 14 amino acids. The CDR3 region is CASSPGQGADGYTF. For the CDR3, the DNA is TGTGCCAGCAGTCCCGGACAGGGGGCTGATGGCTACACCTTC.

The chain combines TRBV20-1 with TRBJ1-1; TRBD1 agrees at 8 bases. V lost 3 bases, J lost 5 bases, and 14 bases stayed unmatched. The germline gives CDR1 DFQATT, CDR2 SNEGSKA (reference sequence). CDR3 length: 16 residues. CDR3 sequence reads: CSASRTGSMVRTEAFF. The CDR3 DNA follows: TGCAGTGCTAGTAGGACAGGGTCAATGGTAAGGACTGAAGCTTTCTTT.

The rearrangement joins TRBV29-1 to TRBJ2-5; a weak D match, TRBD1 (5 bases). There are 13 residues in the CDR3. CDR1 is SQVTM, CDR2 ANQGSEA, per germline. Trimming removed 2 bases at V and 2 bases at J, with 9 bases between. The CDR3 protein is CSVEQGLQETQYF. The CDR3 coding sequence is TGCAGCGTTGAACAGGGTTTGCAAGAGACCCAGTACTTC.

This clone was seen only a few times. V is TRBV5-4 and J is TRBJ1-2; weak D call: TRBD1 (6 bases). The CDR3 covers 16 residues. Germline V CDR1 and CDR2: SGHNT, YYREEE (reference sequence). Trimming removed 0 bases from V and 6 bases from J, with 18 bases in between. CDR3 nucleotide sequence: TGTGCCAGCAGCTTGGGGATTCTTACAGGGAACGATGGCTACACCTTC. It yields the protein CASSLGILTGNDGYTF.

The rearrangement joins TRBV5-6 to TRBJ1-3; 9 bases are a match to TRBD1. Trimming took 2 bases from V and 2 from J; bases not matched to a gene: 2. Germline V gene sequence: CDR1 SGHDT, CDR2 YYEEEE. This CDR3 spans 15 amino acids. CDR3: CASSLGQGTGNTIYF. CDR3 sequence (DNA): TGTGCCAGCAGCTTAGGACAGGGGACTGGAAACACCATATATTTT.

The V gene is TRBV30, the J gene TRBJ2-5, with D possibly matching TRBD2 (5 bases). The ends were cut back, 0 bases at V and 13 bases at J, with 15 bases in the middle. CDR1 and CDR2 from the germline V gene are GTSNPN and SVGIG (reference sequence). The CDR3 sequence is 12 residues long. CDR3 amino acids: CAWSVLGERPYF. CDR3 DNA: TGTGCCTGGAGTGTACTCGGGGAGCGCCCGTACTTC.

The CDR3 coding sequence is TGTGCCAGCAGAAATCCAGGGGGAGAGACCCAGTACTTC. This translates into CASRNPGGETQYF. The V and J genes are TRBV6-5 and TRBJ2-5; 7 positions agree with TRBD1. Trimming removed 6 bases from V and 4 bases from J; junction bases left unmatched: 5. The CDR3 runs to 13 residues. Germline V gene sequence: CDR1 MNHEY, CDR2 SVGAGI.

The chain is built from TRBV7-9 and TRBJ1-2, with D tentatively TRBD1 (6 bases). Between the trimmed V and J ends, which lost 2 bases and 7 bases, there was a span of 11 bases. The CDR3 is 13 amino acids. Per the germline V gene, CDR1 is SEHNR and CDR2 is FQNEAQ (reference sequence). The CDR3 spells CASSLLGARGYTF. The CDR3 DNA reads TGTGCCAGCAGCTTACTGGGGGCGCGTGGCTACACCTTC.

This clone was counted a single time. The CDR3 spells CASSGPGLGRSGELFF. CDR3 sequence (DNA): TGTGCCAGCAGTGGCCCGGGACTAGGTCGTAGCGGGGAGCTGTTTTTT. The chain has TRBV27 and TRBJ2-2; 8 nucleotides align to TRBD2. Germline CDR1 MNHEY, CDR2 SMNVEV (reference sequence). Trimming removed 5 bases from V and 7 bases from J; junction bases left unmatched: 12. The CDR3 has 16 residues.

This clone came up a few times. The rearrangement joins TRBV5-1 to TRBJ2-2, with a weak D call TRBD2 (6 bases). This CDR3 is built from 18 residues. V was shortened by 3 bases and J by 6 bases, with 24 bases between the two germline ends. The V gene's germline CDR1 is SGHRS and CDR2 YFSETQ. The CDR3 nucleotides are TGCGCCAGCAGCTCTATCCCGCGCGGGATGCTTGGGGCCGGGGAGCTGTTTTTT. The encoded protein is CASSSIPRGMLGAGELFF.